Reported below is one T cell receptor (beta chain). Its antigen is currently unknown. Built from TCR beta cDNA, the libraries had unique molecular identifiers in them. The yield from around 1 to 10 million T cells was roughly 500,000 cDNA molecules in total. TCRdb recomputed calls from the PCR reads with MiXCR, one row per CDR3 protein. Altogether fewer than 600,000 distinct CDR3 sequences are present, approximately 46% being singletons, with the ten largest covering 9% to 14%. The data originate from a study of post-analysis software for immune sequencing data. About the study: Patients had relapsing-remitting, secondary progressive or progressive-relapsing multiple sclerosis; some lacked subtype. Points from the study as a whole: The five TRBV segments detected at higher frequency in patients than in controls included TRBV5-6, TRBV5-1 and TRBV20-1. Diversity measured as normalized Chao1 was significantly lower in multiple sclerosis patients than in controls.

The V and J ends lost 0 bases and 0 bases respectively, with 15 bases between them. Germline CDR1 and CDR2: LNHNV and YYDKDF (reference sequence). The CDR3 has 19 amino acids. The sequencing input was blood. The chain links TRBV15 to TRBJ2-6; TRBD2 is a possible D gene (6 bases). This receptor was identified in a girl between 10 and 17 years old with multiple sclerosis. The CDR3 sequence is CATSRDELLRGSGANVLTF. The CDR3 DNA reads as TGTGCCACCAGCAGAGATGAGTTATTGCGGGGCTCTGGGGCCAACGTCCTGACTTTC.